Listed below are T cell receptor beta chains from one sample, sequenced in a study of T cells in localized non-small cell lung cancer. Here immunoSEQ multiplex PCR was the method, and the copy in TCRdb shows in-frame clones only, minus some. There are about 33,000 clones in the sample; 85% to 90% occur only once, and more than 4% lies in the top ten. The starting material was peripheral blood, obtained before any cancer treatment. These receptors all stem from a man aged 35-75 years with stage I lung adenocarcinoma. Each CDR3 is given with its conserved first and last residue. A D gene is named only where the DNA matches it firmly. Clone size is shown for a subset of rows, as once, few, many or a class of expanded clone.

V gene	clone size	J gene	D gene	CDR3 DNA	CDR3 protein
TRBV19	once	TRBJ2-7	TRBD1	TGTGCCAGTAGTATATTTGGGACAGCTAAAGAGCAGTACTTC	CASSIFGTAKEQYF
TRBV13	once	TRBJ2-7	-	TGTGCCAGCAGCTCGGGACCGAGATACGAGCAGTACTTC	CASSSGPRYEQYF
TRBV7-9	-	TRBJ2-5	-	TGTGCCAGCAGCTTGGTCCAAGAGACCCAGTACTTC	CASSLVQETQYF
TRBV19	once	TRBJ2-1	-	TGTGCCAGTAGTATCCAGGGTGTAGGTGAGCAGTTCTTC	CASSIQGVGEQFF
TRBV25-1	-	TRBJ1-2	TRBD1	TGTGCCAGCAGTGAAGACGGGACAGGGCATGGCTACACCTTC	CASSEDGTGHGYTF
TRBV2	-	TRBJ2-3	-	TGTGCCAGCAGTGATGACGGAGGGGTGACAGATACGCAGTATTTT	CASSDDGGVTDTQYF
TRBV4-2	-	TRBJ2-3	TRBD2	TGTGCCAGCAGCGTCACCGGGGGAGGGGACGGCACAGATACGCAGTATTTT	CASSVTGGGDGTDTQYF
TRBV11-2	-	TRBJ2-7	TRBD1	TGTGCCAGCAGCTTAGGGACAGGGGGCTACGAGCAGTACTTC	CASSLGTGGYEQYF
TRBV27	-	TRBJ1-1	TRBD1	TGTGCCAGCAGCGACAGGGTTCTTTGGTCGGGCACTGAAGCTTTCTTT	CASSDRVLWSGTEAFF
TRBV5-6	-	TRBJ2-7	-	TGTGCCAGCAGCTTGTTCCGGGGAGCCCAGTACTTC	CASSLFRGAQYF
TRBV2	once	TRBJ2-7	TRBD1	TGTGCCAGCAGGGTGGACAGGGCGATCTTCTACGAGCAGTACTTC	CASRVDRAIFYEQYF
TRBV10-3	-	TRBJ1-5	-	TGTGCCATCAGTGACCGGGCAGTCGATCAGCCCCAGCATTTT	CAISDRAVDQPQHF
TRBV25-1	-	TRBJ1-2	TRBD1	TGTGCCAGCAGTGAACCCGACAGGGGGGGATATGGCTACACCTTC	CASSEPDRGGYGYTF
TRBV10-3	-	TRBJ2-1	-	TGTGCCGGCAGTCGGGGGCTCGATGAGCAGTTCTTC	CAGSRGLDEQFF
TRBV10-3	-	TRBJ2-3	-	TGTGCCATCGGGAGGGAGGGGGGCACAGATACGCAGTATTTT	CAIGREGGTDTQYF
TRBV28	-	TRBJ1-2	-	TGTGCCAGCAGTTTACAAGTCTATGGCTACACCTTC	CASSLQVYGYTF
TRBV7-6	-	TRBJ2-2	-	TGTGCCAGCAGCTCCCGGGGCGGTAACACCGGGGAGCTGTTTTTT	CASSSRGGNTGELFF